This TCR beta chain emerged from a study of neoadjuvant anti-PD-1 for oral cavity cancer. Here immunoSEQ multiplex PCR was the method, and the copy in TCRdb shows in-frame clones only, minus some. In the table there are 55,000 to 80,000 clones, about 83% of which are singletons. General study results and limits: Pretreatment Treg/Th17 ratio correlated inversely with post-treatment tumor clonality.

About this clone itself: As yet, its antigen is unknown.

V was trimmed by 5 bases and J by 4 bases, leaving 15 bases between them. Germline V gene sequence: CDR1 SGHVS, CDR2 FQNEAQ. The CDR3 sequence is 14 residues long. The chain couples TRBV7-8 to TRBJ2-7, with D tentatively TRBD2 (6 bases). The clonotype comes from a person between 35 and 79 years old with oral cavity squamous cell carcinoma. The sequencing here drew on PBMCs, taken before nivolumab (anti-PD-1) treatment. DNA of the CDR3: TGTGCCAGCAGCCCTCGGTGGCTAGCGTACGAGCAGTACTTC. Amino acid sequence: CASSPRWLAYEQYF.